What follows are 14 T cell receptor beta chains derived from one specimen sequenced in a study of T cells after yellow fever vaccination. Each CDR3 protein is one row after TCRdb ran MiXCR on the 5' RACE reads. The data contain 400,000 or so distinct CDR3 sequences, roughly 10% of them singletons. Sequenced material: PBMCs, taken on the day of the first yellow fever vaccination. The source is a man aged 18 to 30 who received the YFV17D yellow fever vaccine.

The chain couples TRBV6-5 to TRBJ1-2, with D uncertain. The V gene's germline CDR1 is MNHEY and CDR2 SVGAGI. This CDR3 comprises 16 residues. The V end was cut by 2 bases, the J end by 6 bases, with 19 bases between. The CDR3 sequence is CASSYLYLRREDGYTF. The CDR3 nucleotides are TGTGCCAGCAGTTACCTATACCTACGCCGGGAGGATGGCTACACCTTC.

This clonotype came up a few times. The rearrangement uses TRBV18 and TRBJ2-1; 8 bases map to TRBD1. The CDR3 is 15 residues long. CDR1 and CDR2 (germline): KGHSH, LQKENI. After removal of 5 bases from V and 0 bases from J, the junction contained 3 bases not matched to a gene. CDR3 DNA sequence: TGTGCCAGCTCATGGACAGGGAGCTCCTACAATGAGCAGTTCTTC. Amino acids: CASSWTGSSYNEQFF.

This chain connects TRBV7-9 to TRBJ1-2, with a tentative D call TRBD1 (6 bases). CDR1 and CDR2 from the germline V gene are SEHNR and FQNEAQ (reference sequence). Trimming removed 6 bases at V and 8 bases at J, with 16 bases between. The CDR3 loop spans 13 amino acids. CDR3 bases: TGTGCCAGCAGTTACCTCGGGGGCCGGGGCTACACCTTC. Its translation: CASSYLGGRGYTF.

This clonotype occurred a few times. The chain employs TRBV7-9 and TRBJ1-6; possibly TRBD1 for D (5 bases). CDR3 length: 13 amino acids. V was cut by 2 bases and J by 13 bases, with 12 bases left in between. The V gene's germline CDR1 is SEHNR and CDR2 FQNEAQ (reference sequence). CDR3 coding DNA: TGTGCCAGCAGCTTAACAGGTCCAGGTCCCCTCCACTTT. Its protein product is CASSLTGPGPLHF.

This clonotype has a handful of counts. The gene calls are TRBV5-1 and TRBJ1-2; 9 bases agree with TRBD1. V lost 4 bases, J lost 7 bases, and 5 bases stayed unmatched. This CDR3 has 13 residues. The germline gives CDR1 SGHRS, CDR2 YFSETQ. The CDR3 region has the DNA TGCGCCAGCAGCCGGGACAGGGACGTTGGCTACACCTTC. It specifies CASSRDRDVGYTF.

The V and J genes are TRBV12-3 or TRBV12-4 and TRBJ2-2; D is possibly TRBD1 (6 bases). The CDR3 spans 14 residues. V dropped 6 bases and J dropped 9 bases, with 17 bases sitting between them. The CDR3 DNA is TGTGCCAGCAGCCTTCAGGGGAGTACTCGGGAGCTGTTTTTT. Its translation: CASSLQGSTRELFF.

This clonotype has a handful of counts. The rearrangement joins TRBV7-9 to TRBJ2-3; TRBD2 agrees at 12 bases. CDR3 length: 14 amino acids. Trimming took 6 bases from V and 7 from J; bases not matched to a gene: 5. The V gene's germline CDR1 is SEHNR and CDR2 FQNEAQ (reference sequence). The CDR3 DNA reads TGTGCCAGCAGATCTAGCGGGGGGGCCAATACGCAGTATTTT. Its translation is CASRSSGGANTQYF.

CDR3 protein: CASSYAGPGETQYF. CDR3 bases: TGTGCCAGCAGTTACGCCGGGCCTGGGGAGACCCAGTACTTC. The chain has TRBV6-5 and TRBJ2-5, with D unclear. CDR3 length: 14 residues. Per germline, CDR1 MNHEY and CDR2 SVGAGI. The germline V and J ends were trimmed by 2 bases and 5 bases, with 12 bases remaining between them.

This clonotype was recorded at least ten times. The CDR3 DNA follows: TGCAGTGCTAGTAGGGGGGGACCAGTGCCCACTGAAGCTTTCTTT. Translating gives CSASRGGPVPTEAFF. This sequence joins TRBV20-1 and TRBJ1-1; tentatively, D is TRBD1 (6 bases). CDR1 is DFQATT and CDR2 is SNEGSKA in the germline V gene (reference sequence). The V and J ends lost 3 bases and 4 bases respectively, with 18 bases between them. This CDR3 spans 15 amino acids.

This clonotype was seen a few times. The rearrangement joins TRBV7-2 to TRBJ1-1, with D perhaps TRBD1 (5 bases). The germline gives CDR1 SGHTA, CDR2 FQGNSA. Trimming took off 1 base at V and 6 bases at J, with 15 bases between the two ends. The CDR3 extends over 15 amino acids. The CDR3 nucleotides are TGTGCCAGCAGCTTAGGCGGTCAGGGAGGCTCTGAAGCTTTCTTT. Translated: CASSLGGQGGSEAFF. Complete variable domain (other parts from reference TRBV7-2 and TRBJ1-1): GAGVSQSPSNKVTEKGKDVELRCDPISGHTALYWYRQSLGQGLEFLIYFQGNSAPDKSGLPSDRFSAERTGGSVSTLTIQRTQQEDSAVYLCASSLGGQGGSEAFFGQGTRLTVV.

This chain links TRBV7-6 with TRBJ1-4; TRBD1 matches at 10 bases. The germline V gene has CDR1 SGHVS and CDR2 FNYEAQ. The CDR3 is 15 residues long. V gave up 6 bases and J gave up 8 bases; unmatched junction bases: 9. CDR3 residues: CASSPPGQGYEKLFF. CDR3 in DNA: TGTGCCAGCAGTCCTCCGGGACAGGGGTACGAAAAACTGTTTTTT.

The chain couples TRBV12-3 or TRBV12-4 to TRBJ2-3; weak D call: TRBD1 (6 bases). The CDR3 runs to 16 residues. V lost 4 bases and J 1 base, leaving 15 bases between the germline ends. This CDR3 reads CASSSGQGTGTDTQYF. The CDR3 coding sequence is TGTGCCAGCAGTTCGGGGCAGGGGACGGGCACAGATACGCAGTATTTT.

In this sample, this clonotype turned up a few times. The CDR3 region is CASSFLKGEGRYEQYF. CDR3 coding DNA: TGTGCCAGCAGTTTCCTCAAGGGGGAAGGGAGATACGAGCAGTACTTC. This chain joins TRBV12-3 or TRBV12-4 and TRBJ2-7; the D gene is possibly TRBD1 (6 bases). This CDR3 has 16 residues. V shed 3 bases and J shed 4 bases, with 19 bases lying between them.

The V and J genes are TRBV7-2 and TRBJ2-3, with TRBD2 matching over 10 bases. With 5 bases clipped from V and 6 bases from J, the junction kept 8 bases outside the gene matches. This CDR3 comprises 15 residues. Per the germline V gene, CDR1 is SGHTA and CDR2 is FQGNSA. The CDR3 here is CASSPKTSGWDTQYF. CDR3 nucleotides: TGTGCCAGCAGCCCTAAGACTAGCGGGTGGGATACGCAGTATTTT.